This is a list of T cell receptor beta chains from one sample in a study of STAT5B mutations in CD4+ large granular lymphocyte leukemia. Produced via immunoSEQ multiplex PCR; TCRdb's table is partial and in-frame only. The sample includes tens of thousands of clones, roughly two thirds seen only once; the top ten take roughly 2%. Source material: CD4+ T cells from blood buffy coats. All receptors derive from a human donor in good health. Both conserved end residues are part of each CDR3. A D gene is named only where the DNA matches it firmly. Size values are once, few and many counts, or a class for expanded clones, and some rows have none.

CASSQVPRVSNYGYTF,TGCGCCAGCAGCCAAGTCCCCAGAGTTTCTAACTATGGCTACACCTTC,.,.,TRBJ1-2,TRBV4-1
CASSPDGLHVTGAEAFF,TGTGCCAGCTCACCAGACGGACTTCACGTCACGGGAGCTGAAGCTTTCTTT,.,.,TRBJ1-1,TRBV18
CASKGSPGDTEAFF,TGTGCCAGCAAGGGGTCCCCGGGGGACACTGAAGCTTTCTTT,.,few,TRBJ1-1,TRBV7-9
CSVDRENTEAFF,TGCAGCGTTGACAGGGAGAACACTGAAGCTTTCTTT,.,.,TRBJ1-1,TRBV29-1
CATSRRTGTGASSIQPQHF,TGTGCCACCAGCAGACGCACCGGCACAGGGGCGTCGTCAATTCAGCCCCAGCATTTT,TRBD1,.,TRBJ1-5,TRBV15
CASYRPSSGNTIYF,TGTGCCAGCTACAGGCCTAGCTCTGGAAACACCATATATTTT,.,.,TRBJ1-3,TRBV6-1
CASSPRPSGGAPGELFF,TGTGCCAGCAGCCCAAGACCTAGCGGGGGGGCCCCCGGGGAGCTGTTTTTT,TRBD2,.,TRBJ2-2,TRBV7-3
CASSLEVGDTQYF,TGTGCCAGCAGCTTAGAGGTAGGGGATACGCAGTATTTT,.,.,TRBJ2-3,TRBV7-2
CASSLRGGFGTQYF,TGTGCCAGCAGCTTACGCGGGGGCTTCGGGACGCAGTATTTT,.,.,TRBJ2-3,TRBV5-6
CASSYSRGQATYEQYF,TGTGCCAGCAGTTACTCGAGGGGACAGGCGACCTACGAGCAGTACTTC,TRBD1,.,TRBJ2-7,TRBV6-5
CASRFDRNTEAFF,TGTGCCAGCAGGTTCGATCGGAACACTGAAGCTTTCTTT,.,few,TRBJ1-1,TRBV2
CASSFRGVNTEAFF,TGCGCCAGCAGCTTTAGGGGGGTGAACACTGAAGCTTTCTTT,.,.,TRBJ1-1,TRBV5-1
CASSLYRDPNYGYTF,TGTGCCAGCAGCCTCTACAGGGACCCTAACTATGGCTACACCTTC,.,.,TRBJ1-2,TRBV9
CASSYWDRVSYGYTF,TGTGCCAGCAGTTACTGGGACAGGGTTTCCTATGGCTACACCTTC,TRBD1,.,TRBJ1-2,TRBV6-5
CASRLDRAVLYEQYF,TGTGCCAGCAGACTGGACAGGGCAGTATTGTACGAGCAGTACTTC,TRBD1,.,TRBJ2-7,TRBV6-1
CASSRRQGGTEAFF,TGTGCCAGCAGCCGAAGACAGGGGGGGACTGAAGCTTTCTTT,TRBD1,.,TRBJ1-1,TRBV5-8
CASSYSQGPAFF,TGTGCCAGCAGTTACTCCCAGGGGCCAGCTTTCTTT,.,.,TRBJ1-1,TRBV6-5
CASSSAPHANTEAFF,TGTGCCAGCAGCTCCGCTCCTCACGCGAACACTGAAGCTTTCTTT,.,few,TRBJ1-1,TRBV7-9
CASSELGQGLGTIYF,TGTGCCAGCAGTGAACTGGGACAGGGTCTCGGCACCATATATTTT,TRBD1,.,TRBJ1-3,TRBV2
CASSLGTPTSTDTQYF,TGTGCCAGCAGCCTCGGGACTCCGACTAGCACAGATACGCAGTATTTT,.,.,TRBJ2-3,TRBV5-4
CASSYVTGRRGETQYF,TGTGCCAGCAGTTACGTCACGGGTCGGCGGGGAGAGACCCAGTACTTC,.,.,TRBJ2-5,TRBV6-6
CASRGRGAGEETQYF,TGTGCCAGCAGGGGGCGTGGAGCGGGGGAAGAGACCCAGTACTTC,TRBD2,.,TRBJ2-5,TRBV6-1
CASSYSGTGDGYTF,TGCGCCAGCAGCTACTCCGGGACAGGGGATGGCTACACCTTC,TRBD1,.,TRBJ1-2,TRBV5-1
CASSSGLADNEQFF,TGTGCCAGCAGCTCGGGACTAGCAGACAATGAGCAGTTCTTC,TRBD2,.,TRBJ2-1,TRBV7-9
CASAPGRSTNEKLFF,TGTGCCAGTGCCCCTGGGAGGTCAACTAATGAAAAACTGTTTTTT,.,.,TRBJ1-4,TRBV7-3
CASSQERAGGGQTQYF,TGCGCCAGCAGCCAAGAAAGGGCGGGGGGCGGTCAGACCCAGTACTTC,TRBD2,.,TRBJ2-5,TRBV4-3
CASSGGPAGANVLTF,TGTGCCAGCAGTGGGGGGCCGGCCGGGGCCAACGTCCTGACTTTC,.,.,TRBJ2-6,TRBV5-5
CASSPQSGTEAGYTF,TGTGCCAGCTCACCGCAATCTGGGACAGAGGCCGGCTACACCTTC,TRBD1,.,TRBJ1-2,TRBV18
CASSPRRGNTIYF,TGTGCCAGCAGCCCCCGTAGGGGAAACACCATATATTTT,.,few,TRBJ1-3,TRBV7-2
CASRRQGLQETQYF,TGCGCCAGCCGCCGACAGGGGTTACAAGAGACCCAGTACTTC,TRBD1,once,TRBJ2-5,TRBV10-1
CASSPRTGSEKLFF,TGTGCCAGCTCACCCAGGACAGGGAGTGAAAAACTGTTTTTT,TRBD1,.,TRBJ1-4,TRBV18
CASSLSAGGDEQFF,TGCGCCAGCAGCTTGTCAGCGGGGGGGGATGAGCAGTTCTTC,TRBD2,.,TRBJ2-1,TRBV5-1
CASSQGGPDYNEQFF,TGCGCCAGCAGCCAAGGGGGTCCGGACTACAATGAGCAGTTCTTC,.,.,TRBJ2-1,TRBV5-1
CASSSLTENYGYTF,TGTGCCAGCAGCTCCCTGACAGAAAACTATGGCTACACCTTC,.,.,TRBJ1-2,TRBV7-9
CASKEGTDEQYF,TGTGCCAGCAAAGAGGGGACCGACGAGCAGTACTTC,.,.,TRBJ2-7,TRBV21-1
CASSVGGNNEKLFF,TGTGCCAGCAGCGTAGGAGGAAATAATGAAAAACTGTTTTTT,.,few,TRBJ1-4,TRBV9
CASSLGGNNQPQHF,TGTGCCAGCAGTTTAGGGGGAAACAATCAGCCCCAGCATTTT,.,.,TRBJ1-5,TRBV28
CASSSTGLVVEQYF,TGTGCCAGCAGTTCAACAGGGTTGGTAGTCGAGCAGTACTTC,.,.,TRBJ2-7,TRBV27
CASSLALSMNTEAFF,TGTGCCAGCAGCTTAGCGCTCTCGATGAACACTGAAGCTTTCTTT,.,once,TRBJ1-1,TRBV7-2
CASSQPGAAGNTIYF,TGCGCCAGCAGCCAACCTGGGGCAGCCGGAAACACCATATATTTT,.,.,TRBJ1-3,TRBV4-1
CASKTGVGYGYTF,TGCGCCAGCAAAACAGGGGTAGGCTATGGCTACACCTTC,TRBD1,.,TRBJ1-2,TRBV5-1
CATVYTGPMGETQYF,TGCGCCACCGTTTATACCGGGCCCATGGGAGAGACCCAGTACTTC,.,.,TRBJ2-5,TRBV10-2
CASSPRTGDGYTF,TGTGCCAGCAGTCCCCGGACAGGGGACGGCTACACCTTC,TRBD1,.,TRBJ1-2,TRBV2
CASRGQASYEQYF,TGTGCCAGTAGGGGACAGGCTTCCTACGAGCAGTACTTC,TRBD1,.,TRBJ2-7,TRBV19
CASSLESSGNTIYF,TGTGCCAGCAGCTTAGAATCGAGTGGAAACACCATATATTTT,.,once,TRBJ1-3,TRBV11-3